This T cell receptor beta chain appears in the sequencing data of a study of blood T cells in healthy people across ages. Findings and limits, study-wide: Per-million-T-cell TCR beta diversity fell roughly linearly with age.

Combining a sample-barcoded 5' primer with a J-beta primer mix, a second PCR ran for roughly 6 to 12 cycles. All samples yielded 3 million or more CDR3-containing paired-end reads. TCRdb analysed the 5' RACE reads with MiXCR anew, one entry per CDR3 protein. The profile shows 1.8 million or so distinct CDR3 sequences, more than 35% of them singletons. Each sample used at least 6.5 million PBMCs. This clonotype was observed a handful of times. Its target is not known. The germline V gene encodes CDR1 LGHDT and CDR2 YNNKEL (reference sequence). The CDR3 consists of 18 residues. The V and J ends lost 4 bases and 4 bases, in that order; junction bases with no gene match: 10.

This chain joins TRBV3-1 and TRBJ2-6, with 10 bases fitting TRBD1. Sequencing was performed on blood. This TCR was recovered from a human donor in good health. The CDR3, as DNA: TGTGCCAGCAGCCCGTTAGGGACAGGGGATCCCGGGGCCAACGTCCTGACTTTC. Translating gives CASSPLGTGDPGANVLTF.